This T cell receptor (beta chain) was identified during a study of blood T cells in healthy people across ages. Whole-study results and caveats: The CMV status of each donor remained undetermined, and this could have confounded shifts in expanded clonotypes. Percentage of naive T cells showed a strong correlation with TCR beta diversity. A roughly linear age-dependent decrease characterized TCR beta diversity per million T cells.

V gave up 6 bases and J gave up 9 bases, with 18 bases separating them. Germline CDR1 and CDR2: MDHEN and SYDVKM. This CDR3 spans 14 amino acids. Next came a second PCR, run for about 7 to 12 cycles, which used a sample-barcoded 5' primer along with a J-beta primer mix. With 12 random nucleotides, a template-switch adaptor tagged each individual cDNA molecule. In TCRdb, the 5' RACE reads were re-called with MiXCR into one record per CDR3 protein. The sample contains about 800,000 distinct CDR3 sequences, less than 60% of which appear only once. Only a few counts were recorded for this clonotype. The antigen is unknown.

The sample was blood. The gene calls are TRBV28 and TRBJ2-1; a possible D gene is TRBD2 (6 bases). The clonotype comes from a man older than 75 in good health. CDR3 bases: TGTGCCAGCAGGCCTAATTCGGCGCGGGGTGAGCAGTTCTTC. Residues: CASRPNSARGEQFF.